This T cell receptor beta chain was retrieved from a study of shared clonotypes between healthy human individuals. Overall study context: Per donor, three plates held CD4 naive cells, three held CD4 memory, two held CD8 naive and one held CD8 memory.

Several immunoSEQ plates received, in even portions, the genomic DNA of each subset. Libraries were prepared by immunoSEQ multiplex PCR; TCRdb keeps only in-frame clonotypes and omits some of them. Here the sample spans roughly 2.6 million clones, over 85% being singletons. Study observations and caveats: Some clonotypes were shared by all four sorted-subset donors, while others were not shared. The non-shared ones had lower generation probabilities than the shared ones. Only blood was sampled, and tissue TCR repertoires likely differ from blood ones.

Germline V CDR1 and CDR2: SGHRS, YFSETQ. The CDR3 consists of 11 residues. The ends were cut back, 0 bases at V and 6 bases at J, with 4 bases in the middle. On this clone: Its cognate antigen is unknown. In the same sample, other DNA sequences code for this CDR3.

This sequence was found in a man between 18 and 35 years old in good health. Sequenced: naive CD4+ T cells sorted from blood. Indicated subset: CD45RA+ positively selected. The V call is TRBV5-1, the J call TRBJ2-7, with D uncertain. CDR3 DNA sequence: TGCGCCAGCAGCTTGGACCGCGAGCAGTACTTC. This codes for CASSLDREQYF.